The entry that follows covers one T cell receptor beta chain sequence. What it binds is unknown. The data belong to a study of PD-1 blockade in classical Hodgkin lymphoma. Study findings and constraints: Significant TCR diversity gains by C4D1 occurred in CD4+ but not CD8+ cells. Newly diagnosed patients were reported to exhibit reduced baseline TCR diversity relative to healthy donors.

The method was immunoSEQ multiplex PCR; TCRdb's version includes in-frame clones alone and lacks a portion of them. The sample records fewer than 90,000 clones, about 89% being singletons. Every patient experienced relapse after autologous stem cell transplantation, and brentuximab vedotin exposure varied. This clonotype was sampled from a human donor with classical Hodgkin lymphoma. The sample here was peripheral blood mononuclear cells (PBMCs), taken at baseline.

CDR3: CATQGELALSPDRVETQYF. The CDR3 coding sequence is TGTGCCACACAAGGAGAATTAGCCCTGAGCCCTGACAGGGTGGAGACCCAGTACTTC. The chain is built from TRBV10-3 and TRBJ2-5, with 7 bases identical to TRBD1. The germline gives CDR1 ENHRY, CDR2 SYGVKD. With 10 bases clipped from V and 5 bases from J, the junction kept 28 bases outside the gene matches. The CDR3 consists of 19 residues.